These T cell receptor beta chains were read from a single sample in a study of T cells in Graves' hyperthyroidism and ophthalmopathy. TCRdb fed the multiplex PCR reads into MiXCR, producing one record per CDR3 protein. The sample has more than 300,000 distinct CDR3 sequences; approximately 15% are singletons. Sequencing was done on a sample of blood. The receptor source for this set is an older woman with Graves' hyperthyroidism. CDR3s include the opening cysteine and the closing phenylalanine or tryptophan. Each record gives: J gene, D gene, clone size, CDR3 length, V gene, CDR3 DNA, CDR3 protein. D genes are given only for firm matches. Not all rows give a size; the values are once, few, many and, for expanded clones, a class.

J gene: TRBJ2-5; D gene: TRBD2; clone size: many; CDR3 length: 16; V gene: TRBV3-1; CDR3 DNA: TGTGCCAGCAGCCTAGGCGGGAGGGCCGTTGACGAGACCCAGTACTTC; CDR3 protein: CASSLGGRAVDETQYF
J gene: TRBJ2-5; D gene: -; clone size: many; CDR3 length: 14; V gene: TRBV6-5; CDR3 DNA: TGTGCCAGCAGTTACTCTAGGAGGGGCGAGACCCAGTACTTC; CDR3 protein: CASSYSRRGETQYF
J gene: TRBJ2-3; D gene: TRBD2; clone size: -; CDR3 length: 15; V gene: TRBV9; CDR3 DNA: TGTGCCAGCGGAAACATAGCGGGAGGAACAGATACGCAGTATTTT; CDR3 protein: CASGNIAGGTDTQYF
J gene: TRBJ2-1; D gene: TRBD2; clone size: many; CDR3 length: 18; V gene: TRBV14; CDR3 DNA: TGTGCCAGCAGCCTACACTATCTAGCGGGAGCAGGTGACAATGAGCAGTTCTTC; CDR3 protein: CASSLHYLAGAGDNEQFF
J gene: TRBJ2-3; D gene: TRBD2; clone size: many; CDR3 length: 18; V gene: TRBV7-9; CDR3 DNA: TGTGCCAGCAGCCTGGGGACTAGCGGGGTCCCCAGCACAGATACGCAGTATTTT; CDR3 protein: CASSLGTSGVPSTDTQYF
J gene: TRBJ1-2; D gene: -; clone size: -; CDR3 length: 14; V gene: TRBV28; CDR3 DNA: TGTGCCAGCAGTGTGGGAGGGGGAGGCTATGGCTACACCTTC; CDR3 protein: CASSVGGGGYGYTF
J gene: TRBJ2-3; D gene: -; clone size: -; CDR3 length: 15; V gene: TRBV19; CDR3 DNA: TGTGCCAGTAGTATCGGCCCCGGGGGCCTAGATACGCAGTATTTT; CDR3 protein: CASSIGPGGLDTQYF
J gene: TRBJ2-1; D gene: TRBD1; clone size: -; CDR3 length: 15; V gene: TRBV30; CDR3 DNA: TGTGCCTGTTCGCCCCAGAGGGGGCGCAATTATGAGCAGTTCTTC; CDR3 protein: CACSPQRGRNYEQFF
J gene: TRBJ2-1; D gene: -; clone size: few; CDR3 length: 14; V gene: TRBV2; CDR3 DNA: TGTGCCAGCCCTACCCCCCGGGACCAAAATGAGCAGTTCTTC; CDR3 protein: CASPTPRDQNEQFF
J gene: TRBJ2-7; D gene: TRBD2; clone size: many; CDR3 length: 14; V gene: TRBV12-3/TRBV12-4; CDR3 DNA: TGTGCCAGCAGCCAGGGACTAGTCGGGTACGAGCAGTACTTC; CDR3 protein: CASSQGLVGYEQYF
J gene: TRBJ1-4; D gene: -; clone size: many; CDR3 length: 14; V gene: TRBV30; CDR3 DNA: TGTGCCTGGAGTGGCACCGAGGGCGATGAAAAACTGTTTTTT; CDR3 protein: CAWSGTEGDEKLFF
J gene: TRBJ2-1; D gene: -; clone size: many; CDR3 length: 14; V gene: TRBV12-3/TRBV12-4; CDR3 DNA: TGTGCCTGCGTCGCCCCAACTAGCAGGAATGAGCAGTTCTTC; CDR3 protein: CACVAPTSRNEQFF
J gene: TRBJ1-2; D gene: TRBD1; clone size: many; CDR3 length: 12; V gene: TRBV11-3; CDR3 DNA: TGTGCCAGCAGCCAGGACAGGGGTGGCTACACCTTC; CDR3 protein: CASSQDRGGYTF
J gene: TRBJ1-2; D gene: TRBD1; clone size: many; CDR3 length: 15; V gene: TRBV28; CDR3 DNA: TGTGCCAGCAGTTCCTGGACAGGTCATAACTATGGCTACACCTTC; CDR3 protein: CASSSWTGHNYGYTF
J gene: TRBJ2-7; D gene: -; clone size: many; CDR3 length: 12; V gene: TRBV28; CDR3 DNA: TGTGCCAGCAGAGATTCGGGGTACGAGCAGTACTTC; CDR3 protein: CASRDSGYEQYF
J gene: TRBJ2-7; D gene: TRBD2; clone size: many; CDR3 length: 13; V gene: TRBV11-2; CDR3 DNA: TGTGCCAGCAGCTTAGCGGGAGGGAACGAGCAGTACTTC; CDR3 protein: CASSLAGGNEQYF
J gene: TRBJ2-2; D gene: TRBD2; clone size: -; CDR3 length: 17; V gene: TRBV12-5; CDR3 DNA: TGTGCTAGTGGTTTGTGGACTAGCGGGAGGGGGACCGGGGAGCTGTTTTTT; CDR3 protein: CASGLWTSGRGTGELFF
J gene: TRBJ1-2; D gene: -; clone size: many; CDR3 length: 13; V gene: TRBV12-3/TRBV12-4; CDR3 DNA: TGTGCCAGCAGTTCCAGGGGTCTTGATGGCTACACCTTC; CDR3 protein: CASSSRGLDGYTF
J gene: TRBJ2-7; D gene: TRBD1; clone size: -; CDR3 length: 15; V gene: TRBV5-1; CDR3 DNA: TGCGCCGGCAGCTTGGGGGACAGGGGCCTATACGAGCAGTACTTC; CDR3 protein: CAGSLGDRGLYEQYF
J gene: TRBJ2-7; D gene: -; clone size: -; CDR3 length: 13; V gene: TRBV6-2/TRBV6-3; CDR3 DNA: TGTGCCAGCTTTACAGCGGCCGTCTACGAGCAGTACTTC; CDR3 protein: CASFTAAVYEQYF
J gene: TRBJ2-1; D gene: -; clone size: many; CDR3 length: 15; V gene: TRBV7-9; CDR3 DNA: TGTGCCAGCAGCTTCGGGGGACGGGGGAACAATGAGCAGTTCTTC; CDR3 protein: CASSFGGRGNNEQFF
J gene: TRBJ1-2; D gene: -; clone size: -; CDR3 length: 13; V gene: TRBV2; CDR3 DNA: TGTGCCAGCTTTACATTATTGATGTGGGGCTACACCTTC; CDR3 protein: CASFTLLMWGYTF
J gene: TRBJ1-2; D gene: TRBD1; clone size: many; CDR3 length: 13; V gene: TRBV12-3/TRBV12-4; CDR3 DNA: TGTGCCAGCAGTTTGGGGACAGGGGTTGGCTACACCTTC; CDR3 protein: CASSLGTGVGYTF
J gene: TRBJ1-3; D gene: -; clone size: -; CDR3 length: 14; V gene: TRBV10-1; CDR3 DNA: TGCGCCAGCAGTGATGTGGGATCTGGAAACACCATATATTTT; CDR3 protein: CASSDVGSGNTIYF
J gene: TRBJ2-3; D gene: TRBD1; clone size: few; CDR3 length: 15; V gene: TRBV7-9; CDR3 DNA: TGTGCCAGCAGCCCTGGACAGGGGAGGCCAGATACGCAGTATTTT; CDR3 protein: CASSPGQGRPDTQYF
J gene: TRBJ2-5; D gene: -; clone size: many; CDR3 length: 15; V gene: TRBV12-3/TRBV12-4; CDR3 DNA: TGTGCCAGCAATCCCGCCAGGGGACGGGCAGAGACCCAGTACTTC; CDR3 protein: CASNPARGRAETQYF
J gene: TRBJ1-2; D gene: -; clone size: many; CDR3 length: 13; V gene: TRBV2; CDR3 DNA: TGTGCCAGAAGTGTCAATGTTAACTATGGCTACACCTTC; CDR3 protein: CARSVNVNYGYTF
J gene: TRBJ1-5; D gene: TRBD1; clone size: few; CDR3 length: 15; V gene: TRBV7-9; CDR3 DNA: TGTGCCAGCAGCCTCAGGGGGCGTACGAACCAGCCCCAGCATTTT; CDR3 protein: CASSLRGRTNQPQHF
J gene: TRBJ2-5; D gene: -; clone size: many; CDR3 length: 13; V gene: TRBV6-1; CDR3 DNA: TGTGCCAGCATGGCGGGGCAACAAGAGACCCAGTACTTC; CDR3 protein: CASMAGQQETQYF
J gene: TRBJ2-3; D gene: TRBD2; clone size: many; CDR3 length: 15; V gene: TRBV29-1; CDR3 DNA: TGCAGCGCCGGGGCACTAGCGGGAAGCACAGATACGCAGTATTTT; CDR3 protein: CSAGALAGSTDTQYF
J gene: TRBJ2-3; D gene: -; clone size: many; CDR3 length: 16; V gene: TRBV24-1; CDR3 DNA: TGTGCCACCAGTGATTCAGAAGGGATTCGGAAAGATACGCAGTATTTT; CDR3 protein: CATSDSEGIRKDTQYF
J gene: TRBJ1-2; D gene: -; clone size: few; CDR3 length: 13; V gene: TRBV29-1; CDR3 DNA: TGCAGCGCCGGCGCCGTACAGGGACGGGGCTACACCTTC; CDR3 protein: CSAGAVQGRGYTF
J gene: TRBJ2-1; D gene: TRBD2; clone size: few; CDR3 length: 15; V gene: TRBV5-4; CDR3 DNA: TGTGCCAGCAGTTCCGCCCGGACTAGTAAGAATGAGCAGTTCTTC; CDR3 protein: CASSSARTSKNEQFF
J gene: TRBJ2-5; D gene: -; clone size: many; CDR3 length: 11; V gene: TRBV28; CDR3 DNA: TGTGCCAGCAGCTTGCAAGAGACCCAGTACTTC; CDR3 protein: CASSLQETQYF
J gene: TRBJ2-2; D gene: -; clone size: many; CDR3 length: 16; V gene: TRBV6-5; CDR3 DNA: TGTGCCAGCAGTTACGGTGCGGGACTGAACACCGGGGAGCTGTTTTTT; CDR3 protein: CASSYGAGLNTGELFF
J gene: TRBJ2-2; D gene: TRBD2; clone size: many; CDR3 length: 16; V gene: TRBV12-3/TRBV12-4; CDR3 DNA: TGTGCCAGCAGTCTTTCTAGCGGGCAGAACACCGGGGAGCTGTTTTTT; CDR3 protein: CASSLSSGQNTGELFF
J gene: TRBJ1-6; D gene: -; clone size: -; CDR3 length: 14; V gene: TRBV19; CDR3 DNA: TGTGCCAGTAGTAAGGCAGGACGCAATTCACCCCTCCACTTT; CDR3 protein: CASSKAGRNSPLHF
J gene: TRBJ2-3; D gene: -; clone size: many; CDR3 length: 16; V gene: TRBV6-5; CDR3 DNA: TGTGCCAGCAGTTACTCGACGGTCGGTTACACAGATACGCAGTATTTT; CDR3 protein: CASSYSTVGYTDTQYF
J gene: TRBJ1-3; D gene: -; clone size: many; CDR3 length: 14; V gene: TRBV6-1; CDR3 DNA: TGTGCCAGCAGTCAAGACAGGTCTGGAAACACCATATATTTT; CDR3 protein: CASSQDRSGNTIYF
J gene: TRBJ2-7; D gene: -; clone size: many; CDR3 length: 16; V gene: TRBV5-1; CDR3 DNA: TGCGCCAGCAGCTTGGCCCAGGGATTAGGTGTTTACGAGCAGTACTTC; CDR3 protein: CASSLAQGLGVYEQYF
J gene: TRBJ2-2; D gene: -; clone size: many; CDR3 length: 14; V gene: TRBV12-3/TRBV12-4; CDR3 DNA: TGTGCCAGCAGTCCTCCGGACCTACCCGGGGAGCTGTTTTTT; CDR3 protein: CASSPPDLPGELFF
J gene: TRBJ2-5; D gene: -; clone size: many; CDR3 length: 14; V gene: TRBV27; CDR3 DNA: TGTGCCAGCAGTTTATCGCCGTACCAAGAGACCCAGTACTTC; CDR3 protein: CASSLSPYQETQYF
J gene: TRBJ1-2; D gene: TRBD1; clone size: many; CDR3 length: 14; V gene: TRBV24-1; CDR3 DNA: TGTGCCACCAGTGATCCTCAGGGGACAGGTGGCTACACCTTC; CDR3 protein: CATSDPQGTGGYTF
J gene: TRBJ2-7; D gene: -; clone size: many; CDR3 length: 16; V gene: TRBV3-1; CDR3 DNA: TGTGCCAGCAGCCAGGGGTCGGCGGGCCGGACCTACGAGCAGTACTTC; CDR3 protein: CASSQGSAGRTYEQYF
J gene: TRBJ2-1; D gene: -; clone size: many; CDR3 length: 15; V gene: TRBV2; CDR3 DNA: TGTGCCAGCACCCGGCCGTTGAGCTCCTACAATGAGCAGTTCTTC; CDR3 protein: CASTRPLSSYNEQFF
J gene: TRBJ2-7; D gene: TRBD1; clone size: many; CDR3 length: 12; V gene: TRBV28; CDR3 DNA: TGTGCCAGCAGGCAGGGGGCTTACGAGCAGTACTTC; CDR3 protein: CASRQGAYEQYF
J gene: TRBJ2-7; D gene: TRBD1; clone size: many; CDR3 length: 15; V gene: TRBV11-3; CDR3 DNA: TGTGCCAGCGACCAATCTGGACAGGGTTTCTACGAGCAGTACTTC; CDR3 protein: CASDQSGQGFYEQYF
J gene: TRBJ2-1; D gene: -; clone size: many; CDR3 length: 12; V gene: TRBV7-9; CDR3 DNA: TGTGCCAGCAGCTTAGAGGTAGGGTGGCAGTTCTTC; CDR3 protein: CASSLEVGWQFF